Following are 27 T cell receptor beta chains from one sample sequenced in a study of cytomegalovirus exposure and HLA in healthy donors. With 60 Vbeta and 13 Jbeta primers, the PCR was carried out. Clones were sequenced by immunoSEQ multiplex PCR, and TCRdb holds only the in-frame ones, with some missing. The sample consists of roughly 220,000 clones, about four fifths of them appearing once. What was sequenced was PBMCs. Every receptor here comes from a man aged 30-40 years in good health and CMV-seronegative.

The chain has TRBV19 and TRBJ1-1; no firm D call. From germline, CDR1 is LNHDA and CDR2 SQIVND (reference sequence). Trimming removed 3 bases at V and 5 bases at J, with 19 bases between. CDR3 length: 16 amino acids. CDR3: CASSIHLRSSGTEAFF. As DNA, the CDR3 is TGTGCCAGTAGTATTCACCTCAGGTCCTCGGGGACTGAAGCTTTCTTT.

The V gene is TRBV6-5, the J gene TRBJ1-1, with D possibly being TRBD1 (5 bases). Per germline, CDR1 MNHEY and CDR2 SVGAGI. Trimming shortened V by 8 bases and J by 13 bases, and 23 bases separated the two germline ends. The CDR3 spans 13 residues. The CDR3 bases are TGTGCCAGCTCGCGTGCGGGAGGGGCTAATGGTTTCTTT. Amino acid sequence: CASSRAGGANGFF.

The V call is TRBV6-5, the J call TRBJ2-5, with D possibly TRBD2 on 5 matching bases. CDR3 length: 13 amino acids. V lost 5 bases to trimming and J lost 7 bases, with 14 bases between them. CDR1 and CDR2 from the germline V gene are MNHEY and SVGAGI. DNA of the CDR3: TGTGCCAGCAGTAGACTAACCCTTATGACCCAGTACTTC. Amino acid sequence: CASSRLTLMTQYF.

This chain uses TRBV7-3 with TRBJ2-5, with 7 nucleotides matching TRBD2. CDR1 is SGHTA, CDR2 FQGTGA, per germline. V gave up 2 bases and J gave up 5 bases; unmatched junction bases: 2. The CDR3 runs 13 residues. The CDR3 DNA reads TGTGCCAGCAGCTTAGGGGGGGAGGAGACCCAGTACTTC. It yields the protein CASSLGGEETQYF.

The table lists this clone with a count of one. CDR3 loop: CASSLQLPWDRDAYNEQFF. Written as DNA, the CDR3 is TGTGCCAGCAGCTTACAGCTCCCCTGGGACAGGGACGCCTACAATGAGCAGTTCTTC. The chain combines TRBV7-6 with TRBJ2-1, with TRBD1 matching over 9 bases. The J segment lost 2 bases and the V segment lost 2 bases, leaving 13 bases of the junction unmatched. CDR1 and CDR2 (germline): SGHVS, FNYEAQ. This CDR3 has 19 residues.

The genes are TRBV5-1 and TRBJ1-2; 7 bases fit TRBD1. With 0 bases clipped from V and 0 bases from J, the junction kept 20 bases outside the gene matches. Germline V gene sequence: CDR1 SGHRS, CDR2 YFSETQ. This CDR3 region has 21 residues. The CDR3: CASSLAPRQGRVDRANYGYTF. DNA of the CDR3: TGCGCCAGCAGCTTGGCGCCCAGACAGGGCAGGGTCGATCGAGCTAACTATGGCTACACCTTC.

The V and J genes are TRBV7-9 and TRBJ1-5; no clear D. CDR1 SEHNR and CDR2 FQNEAQ come from the germline V gene (reference sequence). Trimming cost V 5 bases and J 8 bases, with 16 bases left between them. CDR3 length: 14 amino acids. The CDR3 DNA follows: TGTGCCAGCAGCCCCGGCTCCCAGGTGGAGCCCCAGCATTTT. Translating it yields CASSPGSQVEPQHF.

This clone is a singleton in its sample. The chain is built from TRBV5-1 and TRBJ1-1; D is possibly TRBD1 (6 bases). The CDR3 runs 13 residues. Trimming left V 2 bases short and J 4 bases short, with 9 bases between. Looked up from germline, CDR1 is SGHRS and CDR2 is YFSETQ. In DNA, the CDR3 is TGCGCCAGCAGCTTCGGACAGATCACTGAAGCTTTCTTT. This gives the protein CASSFGQITEAFF.

CDR3 region: CASSPPVTGTGNQPQHF. CDR3 in DNA: TGTGCCAGCAGCCCCCCCGTCACCGGGACAGGGAATCAGCCCCAGCATTTT. The genes are TRBV7-2 and TRBJ1-5, with 9 bases identical to TRBD1. The CDR3 spans 17 residues. Per germline, CDR1 SGHTA and CDR2 FQGNSA. V was pared by 5 bases and J by 4 bases, with 12 bases of the junction left unmatched. Variable domain in full (rest from reference TRBV7-2 and TRBJ1-5): GAGVSQSPSNKVTEKGKDVELRCDPISGHTALYWYRQSLGQGLEFLIYFQGNSAPDKSGLPSDRFSAERTGGSVSTLTIQRTQQEDSAVYLCASSPPVTGTGNQPQHFGDGTRLSIL.

The chain is built from TRBV6-5 and TRBJ1-3; 10 nucleotides agree with TRBD1. After removal of 6 bases from V and 2 bases from J, the junction contained 4 bases not matched to a gene. Germline V gives CDR1 MNHEY, CDR2 SVGAGI. The CDR3 runs to 15 residues. CDR3 DNA: TGTGCCAGCAGGGAGACAGGGGGCACTGGAAACACCATATATTTT. Amino acid sequence: CASRETGGTGNTIYF.

The CDR3: CASSLDSGTGEVGQETQYF. DNA of the CDR3: TGCGCCAGCAGCTTGGATTCCGGGACAGGGGAAGTAGGGCAAGAGACCCAGTACTTC. The rearrangement uses TRBV5-1 and TRBJ2-5; 10 nucleotides align to TRBD1. This CDR3 has 19 residues. The trim removed 0 bases at V and 2 bases at J, leaving 13 bases unmatched. CDR1 and CDR2 (germline): SGHRS, YFSETQ.

This chain connects TRBV2 to TRBJ2-3; 8 bases match TRBD2. The CDR3 consists of 13 residues. Germline V gene sequence: CDR1 SNHLY, CDR2 FYNNEI. V lost 6 bases and J lost 6; bases outside the gene matches: 5. The chain's CDR3 is CASRRGGRDTQYF. The CDR3 DNA follows: TGTGCCAGCAGACGGGGGGGCCGGGATACGCAGTATTTT.

This clone has a single count. This chain links TRBV7-6 with TRBJ1-3, with D possibly TRBD1 on 5 matching bases. This CDR3 is built from 16 residues. Trimming left V 4 bases short and J 0 bases short, with 13 bases between. Germline lookup yields CDR1 SGHVS and CDR2 FNYEAQ. In DNA, the CDR3 is TGTGCCAGCAGCTCCGTGGGGGGGACCTCTGGAAACACCATATATTTT. Translating gives CASSSVGGTSGNTIYF.

This chain joins TRBV5-5 and TRBJ1-5; D may be TRBD1 (5 bases). This CDR3 contains 14 residues. The V end was cut by 4 bases, the J end by 0 bases, with 8 bases between. Germline CDR1 SGHKS, CDR2 YYEKEE (reference sequence). The CDR3 here is CASSRGDSNQPQHF. CDR3 nucleotide sequence: TGTGCCAGCAGCAGGGGCGATAGCAATCAGCCCCAGCATTTT.

The J gene is TRBJ1-3, the V gene TRBV4-2; 10 bases fit TRBD1. V was clipped by 2 bases and J by 4 bases; unmatched bases: 5. The germline CDR1 and CDR2 sequences are LGHNA and YNFKEQ. The CDR3 sequence is 16 residues long. The CDR3 DNA reads TGTGCCAGCAGCCAATCTGACAGGGGGCCGGGAAACACCATATATTTT. Translated: CASSQSDRGPGNTIYF.

This sequence joins TRBV18 and TRBJ2-2, with 9 bases that match TRBD1. CDR3 length: 14 amino acids. From germline, CDR1 is KGHSH and CDR2 LQKENI. V trimming: 7 bases; J trimming: 4 bases; junction bases outside the gene matches: 4. The CDR3 DNA reads TGTGCCAGCTTACAGGGGGCGAGCACCGGGGAGCTGTTTTTT. Its translation: CASLQGASTGELFF.

The chain recombines TRBV4-1 with TRBJ2-1; 13 nucleotides agree with TRBD2. The CDR3 length is 16 residues. V lost 4 bases to trimming and J lost 2 bases; unmatched junction nucleotides: 2. Germline V gene lookup returns CDR1 MGHRA and CDR2 YSYEKL. The CDR3 is CASSPGLAGAYNEQFF. The CDR3 nucleotides are TGCGCCAGCAGCCCCGGACTAGCGGGGGCCTACAATGAGCAGTTCTTC.

The CDR3 sequence is CASSPPGLNTEAFF. In DNA form, the CDR3 reads TGTGCCAGTAGTCCCCCAGGTTTGAACACTGAAGCTTTCTTT. The rearrangement joins TRBV19 to TRBJ1-1; D is undetermined. Germline values: CDR1 LNHDA, CDR2 SQIVND (reference sequence). V was pared by 5 bases and J by 0 bases, with 10 bases between. CDR3 size: 14 residues.

This chain joins TRBV6-6 and TRBJ2-7; maybe TRBD2 (6 bases). CDR1 is MNHNY and CDR2 is SVGAGI in the germline V gene (reference sequence). The CDR3 runs 16 residues. V gave up 0 bases and J gave up 3 bases, with 15 bases separating them. CDR3 in amino acids: CASSYSSRTTDYEQYF. CDR3 bases: TGTGCCAGCAGTTACTCGTCCCGGACTACAGACTACGAGCAGTACTTC.

The V gene is TRBV4-3, the J gene TRBJ2-3; 9 bases are shared with TRBD1. The trim removed 2 bases at V and 6 bases at J, leaving 12 bases unmatched. This CDR3 region has 17 residues. Germline CDR1 is LGHNA and CDR2 is YSLEER. The CDR3 here is CASSQLSGTGPTDTQYF. CDR3 nucleotide sequence: TGCGCCAGCAGCCAACTCTCCGGGACAGGGCCTACGGATACGCAGTATTTT.

The chain couples TRBV7-6 to TRBJ2-7; D call uncertain. Deletions cut 2 bases from V and 0 bases from J, with 11 bases between. Germline loops: CDR1 SGHVS, CDR2 FNYEAQ. The CDR3 loop spans 15 amino acids. The CDR3 DNA is TGTGCCAGCAGCTTACAATTCGCAGGCTCCTACGAGCAGTACTTC. It is translated as CASSLQFAGSYEQYF.

V and J are TRBV25-1 and TRBJ1-5; D is perhaps TRBD1 (5 bases). CDR3 size: 12 residues. V lost 3 bases and J 6 bases, leaving 6 bases between the germline ends. Germline values: CDR1 MGHDK, CDR2 SYGVNS. In nucleotides, the CDR3 is TGTGCCAGCAGTGACGGGGGTCAGCCCCAGCATTTT. It yields the protein CASSDGGQPQHF.

For this clone: The junction shows a germline mismatch at one end, possibly a read error. The chain couples TRBV6-6 to TRBJ1-2, with unresolved D. The germline CDR1 and CDR2 sequences are MNHNY and SVGAGI (reference sequence). The CDR3 has 13 residues. The CDR3 sequence is CASSLSTASPHTF. The CDR3 region has the DNA TGTGCCAGCAGTCTCTCGACTGCTTCCCCTCACACTTTC.

The chain recombines TRBV27 with TRBJ2-3; 10 nucleotides agree with TRBD1. The CDR3 spans 16 residues. Germline assignment: CDR1 MNHEY and CDR2 SMNVEV (reference sequence). V was clipped by 4 bases and J by 0 bases; unmatched bases: 4. CDR3 nucleotides: TGTGCCAGCAGTTCGACAGGGGGCGGGAGCACAGATACGCAGTATTTT. This sequence encodes CASSSTGGGSTDTQYF.

This clone was detected only a few times. This chain uses TRBV7-2 with TRBJ2-7, with D unclear. Trimming shortened V by 0 bases and J by 7 bases, and 10 bases separated the two germline ends. The CDR3 totals 13 residues. The V gene's germline CDR1 is SGHTA and CDR2 FQGNSA. CDR3 DNA: TGTGCCAGCAGCTTAGCCCCAGGTCTGGAGCAGTACTTC. Its translation is CASSLAPGLEQYF. Complete variable domain (other parts from reference TRBV7-2 and TRBJ2-7): GAGVSQSPSNKVTEKGKDVELRCDPISGHTALYWYRQSLGQGLEFLIYFQGNSAPDKSGLPSDRFSAERTGGSVSTLTIQRTQQEDSAVYLCASSLAPGLEQYFGPGTRLTVT.

The sample holds a few counts of this clone. The chain uses TRBV7-8 and TRBJ1-2; 7 bases line up with TRBD1. The CDR3 is 16 residues long. CDR1 is SGHVS and CDR2 is FQNEAQ in the germline V gene. V was clipped by 4 bases and J by 1 base; unmatched bases: 9. The chain's CDR3 is CASSYQQGPNNYGYTF. The CDR3 region has the DNA TGTGCCAGCAGCTACCAACAGGGGCCCAATAACTATGGCTACACCTTC.

This clone was seen a few times. This chain connects TRBV5-6 to TRBJ1-1, with D uncertain. This CDR3 contains 14 residues. Germline V gene sequence: CDR1 SGHDT, CDR2 YYEEEE. V was trimmed by 0 bases and J by 6 bases, leaving 12 bases between them. This CDR3 reads CASSLAGFKAEAFF. As DNA, the CDR3 is TGTGCCAGCAGCTTGGCAGGTTTCAAGGCTGAAGCTTTCTTT. Complete variable domain (other parts from reference TRBV5-6 and TRBJ1-1): DAGVTQSPTHLIKTRGQQVTLRCSPKSGHDTVSWYQQALGQGPQFIFQYYEEEERQRGNFPDRFSGHQFPNYSSELNVNALLLGDSALYLCASSLAGFKAEAFFGQGTRLTVV.